Listed below are T cell receptor beta chains from one sample, sequenced in a study of blood T cell repertoires in COVID-19. Produced via immunoSEQ multiplex PCR; TCRdb's table is partial and in-frame only. This table has about 250,000 clones, 86% appearing once. Sequenced: peripheral blood. The receptors originated from a woman aged 25 to 39 with active or convalescent COVID-19. The CDR3 runs from the conserved cysteine through the conserved F or W. The D gene is left open where the match is weak. Clone sizes are given selectively: once, few, many, or a class where the clone is expanded.

j_gene: TRBJ2-5; d_gene: TRBD1; abundance: NA; len: 16; v_gene: TRBV28; CDR3nt: TGTGCCAGCAGTTCCCGGCGGACAGGCCTTGAAGAGACCCAGTACTTC; CDR3aa: CASSSRRTGLEETQYF
j_gene: TRBJ2-7; d_gene: TRBD1; abundance: NA; len: 14; v_gene: TRBV19; CDR3nt: TGTGCCAGTAGTTCCAACAGGGGCTCCTACGAGCAGTACTTC; CDR3aa: CASSSNRGSYEQYF
j_gene: TRBJ1-1; d_gene: NA; abundance: NA; len: 15; v_gene: TRBV27; CDR3nt: TGTGCCAGCAGTTTAATCGCCAGGGGGAACACTGAAGCTTTCTTT; CDR3aa: CASSLIARGNTEAFF
j_gene: TRBJ1-2; d_gene: TRBD1; abundance: NA; len: 16; v_gene: TRBV28; CDR3nt: TGTGCCAGCAGTTTGCGTACAGGGGGCTCTAACTATGGCTACACCTTC; CDR3aa: CASSLRTGGSNYGYTF
j_gene: TRBJ1-1; d_gene: NA; abundance: few; len: 13; v_gene: TRBV10-1; CDR3nt: TGCGCCAGCAGTGTACATATCGACACTGAAGCTTTCTTT; CDR3aa: CASSVHIDTEAFF
j_gene: TRBJ2-7; d_gene: TRBD1; abundance: NA; len: 13; v_gene: TRBV11-2; CDR3nt: TGTGCCAGCAGCGAGACAGGGGGAAACGAGCAGTACTTC; CDR3aa: CASSETGGNEQYF
j_gene: TRBJ2-7; d_gene: NA; abundance: NA; len: 14; v_gene: TRBV14; CDR3nt: TGTGCCAGCAGCCAAGAATGGGCCTCCTACGAGCAGTACTTC; CDR3aa: CASSQEWASYEQYF
j_gene: TRBJ1-5; d_gene: NA; abundance: NA; len: 14; v_gene: TRBV21-1; CDR3nt: TGTGCCAGCAGCTTACAGGGGGCTCGTCAGCCCCAGCATTTT; CDR3aa: CASSLQGARQPQHF
j_gene: TRBJ2-7; d_gene: NA; abundance: NA; len: 11; v_gene: TRBV20-1; CDR3nt: TGCAGTGCTAGATCCCCAATCGGGCAGTACTTC; CDR3aa: CSARSPIGQYF
j_gene: TRBJ1-1; d_gene: NA; abundance: NA; len: 13; v_gene: TRBV7-8; CDR3nt: TGTGCCAGCAGCTCCCGGACTGGGACTGAAGCTTTCTTT; CDR3aa: CASSSRTGTEAFF
j_gene: TRBJ2-1; d_gene: TRBD2; abundance: NA; len: 15; v_gene: TRBV19; CDR3nt: TGTGCCAGTAGTAATCCTAGCGGGCACTACAATGAGCAGTTCTTC; CDR3aa: CASSNPSGHYNEQFF
j_gene: TRBJ2-4; d_gene: TRBD1; abundance: NA; len: 16; v_gene: TRBV28; CDR3nt: TGTGCCAGCACCATGGCAGGGGGCCTAGCCAAAAACATTCAGTACTTC; CDR3aa: CASTMAGGLAKNIQYF
j_gene: TRBJ1-2; d_gene: NA; abundance: NA; len: 14; v_gene: TRBV6-6; CDR3nt: TGTGCCAGCAGTCGGGAGGACCGTTACTATGGCTACACCTTC; CDR3aa: CASSREDRYYGYTF
j_gene: TRBJ1-6; d_gene: NA; abundance: once; len: 13; v_gene: TRBV5-5; CDR3nt: TGTGCCAGCAGCTCCACAGGGAATTCACCCCTCCACTTT; CDR3aa: CASSSTGNSPLHF
j_gene: TRBJ2-3; d_gene: TRBD2; abundance: NA; len: 14; v_gene: TRBV7-3; CDR3nt: TGTGCCAGCAGCCCCGGGGGGGGCCGGGATACGCAGTATTTT; CDR3aa: CASSPGGGRDTQYF
j_gene: TRBJ2-7; d_gene: NA; abundance: NA; len: 14; v_gene: TRBV19; CDR3nt: TGTGCCAGTAGTATACATTACGAGGGATCCGAGCAGTACTTC; CDR3aa: CASSIHYEGSEQYF
j_gene: TRBJ1-5; d_gene: NA; abundance: NA; len: 13; v_gene: TRBV10-3; CDR3nt: TGTGCCATCGGTATGGGGGGGGATCAGCCCCAGCATTTT; CDR3aa: CAIGMGGDQPQHF
j_gene: TRBJ1-2; d_gene: NA; abundance: NA; len: 15; v_gene: TRBV9; CDR3nt: TGTGCCAGCAGCGTACTTGACGGGCGAACGGGAGGCTACACCTTC; CDR3aa: CASSVLDGRTGGYTF
j_gene: TRBJ1-6; d_gene: TRBD1; abundance: once; len: 13; v_gene: TRBV6-5; CDR3nt: TGTGCCAGCAGGGACAGGGAAAATTCACCCCTCCACTTT; CDR3aa: CASRDRENSPLHF
j_gene: TRBJ1-4; d_gene: NA; abundance: NA; len: 15; v_gene: TRBV15; CDR3nt: TGTGCCACCAGCAGAGATGCGGGGGAACAAGAAAAACTGTTTTTT; CDR3aa: CATSRDAGEQEKLFF
j_gene: TRBJ2-3; d_gene: TRBD2; abundance: few; len: 16; v_gene: TRBV7-6; CDR3nt: TGTGCCAGCAGCTTATGGCGGGGGGATCTCACAGATACGCAGTATTTT; CDR3aa: CASSLWRGDLTDTQYF
j_gene: TRBJ1-4; d_gene: NA; abundance: once; len: 15; v_gene: TRBV5-1; CDR3nt: TGCGCCAGCAGCTTGTTCTCCGGGTATAATGAAAAACTGTTTTTT; CDR3aa: CASSLFSGYNEKLFF
j_gene: TRBJ1-2; d_gene: TRBD1; abundance: NA; len: 16; v_gene: TRBV27; CDR3nt: TGTGCCAGCAGTCCAGCTTGGGACAGGGGGCGAGGTGGCTACACCTTC; CDR3aa: CASSPAWDRGRGGYTF
j_gene: TRBJ1-2; d_gene: NA; abundance: NA; len: 14; v_gene: TRBV27; CDR3nt: TGTGCCAGCAGTTCCCCAGGGCTCGGCTATGGCTACACCTTC; CDR3aa: CASSSPGLGYGYTF
j_gene: TRBJ1-2; d_gene: NA; abundance: NA; len: 16; v_gene: TRBV9; CDR3nt: TGTGCCAGCAGCGTAGGGTCAGGCCCTGATAACTATGGCTACACCTTC; CDR3aa: CASSVGSGPDNYGYTF
j_gene: TRBJ2-3; d_gene: TRBD2; abundance: NA; len: 15; v_gene: TRBV5-1; CDR3nt: TGCGCCAGCAGCTTTCTAGCGGGGAGCACAGATACGCAGTATTTT; CDR3aa: CASSFLAGSTDTQYF
j_gene: TRBJ1-4; d_gene: NA; abundance: NA; len: 17; v_gene: TRBV14; CDR3nt: TGTGCCAGCAGCCAATCGTCCGTGTTGCAGATTAATGAAAAACTGTTTTTT; CDR3aa: CASSQSSVLQINEKLFF
j_gene: TRBJ2-1; d_gene: TRBD2; abundance: NA; len: 20; v_gene: TRBV5-1; CDR3nt: TGCGCCAGCAGCTTACTAGGACTAGCGGGGGTTTCAAGCTCCTACAATGAGCAGTTCTTC; CDR3aa: CASSLLGLAGVSSSYNEQFF
j_gene: TRBJ2-2; d_gene: NA; abundance: NA; len: 16; v_gene: TRBV6-6; CDR3nt: TGTGCCAGCAGTGCGACAGGTCCCCCGAACACCGGGGAGCTGTTTTTT; CDR3aa: CASSATGPPNTGELFF
j_gene: TRBJ2-5; d_gene: NA; abundance: NA; len: 14; v_gene: TRBV9; CDR3nt: TGTGCCAGCAGCGTAGAGCCCCAGGGGGGGACCCAGTACTTC; CDR3aa: CASSVEPQGGTQYF
j_gene: TRBJ1-1; d_gene: NA; abundance: NA; len: 14; v_gene: TRBV28; CDR3nt: TGTGCCAGCATGCGGGGGCTGGGGAACACTGAAGCTTTCTTT; CDR3aa: CASMRGLGNTEAFF
j_gene: TRBJ2-5; d_gene: TRBD2; abundance: NA; len: 13; v_gene: TRBV28; CDR3nt: TGTGCCAGCAGTTTAACGGGGGGGGAGACCCAGTACTTC; CDR3aa: CASSLTGGETQYF
j_gene: TRBJ1-1; d_gene: NA; abundance: NA; len: 15; v_gene: TRBV7-2; CDR3nt: TGTGCCAGCAGCTCCGAGCTCCGTGGGCCCATTGAAGCTTTCTTT; CDR3aa: CASSSELRGPIEAFF
j_gene: TRBJ2-5; d_gene: NA; abundance: NA; len: 13; v_gene: TRBV5-1; CDR3nt: TGCGCCAGCAGCGATCTGCTCGGGGAGACCCAGTACTTC; CDR3aa: CASSDLLGETQYF
j_gene: TRBJ1-1; d_gene: TRBD1; abundance: NA; len: 15; v_gene: TRBV15; CDR3nt: TGTGCCACCAGCCCTAGGGGACAGGGGTTAGGTGAAGCTTTCTTT; CDR3aa: CATSPRGQGLGEAFF
j_gene: TRBJ1-1; d_gene: NA; abundance: NA; len: 16; v_gene: TRBV6-5; CDR3nt: TGTGCCAGCAGTTACTCGAGCGGGGGGTCGTACACTGAAGCTTTCTTT; CDR3aa: CASSYSSGGSYTEAFF
j_gene: TRBJ2-1; d_gene: NA; abundance: NA; len: 13; v_gene: TRBV9; CDR3nt: TGTGCCAGCAGCGTAGGCAGTTACAATGAGCAGTTCTTC; CDR3aa: CASSVGSYNEQFF
j_gene: TRBJ2-3; d_gene: TRBD2; abundance: NA; len: 15; v_gene: TRBV6-4; CDR3nt: TGTGCCAGCAGTGGGAGCGGGGACCCCACAGATACGCAGTATTTT; CDR3aa: CASSGSGDPTDTQYF
j_gene: TRBJ1-1; d_gene: TRBD1; abundance: NA; len: 15; v_gene: TRBV19; CDR3nt: TGTGCCAGTAGTCCAAAGGGGGCGCGGAGCACTGAAGCTTTCTTT; CDR3aa: CASSPKGARSTEAFF
j_gene: TRBJ2-5; d_gene: NA; abundance: NA; len: 14; v_gene: TRBV19; CDR3nt: TGTGCCAGTAGTATAGCGGCGGCGCGAGAGACCCAGTACTTC; CDR3aa: CASSIAAARETQYF
j_gene: TRBJ2-5; d_gene: TRBD2; abundance: NA; len: 16; v_gene: TRBV9; CDR3nt: TGTGCCAGCAGCTCAACTCGCGGGGGGGCCGGGGAGACCCAGTACTTC; CDR3aa: CASSSTRGGAGETQYF
j_gene: TRBJ1-1; d_gene: NA; abundance: NA; len: 13; v_gene: TRBV6-5; CDR3nt: TGTGCCAGCAGTTACGGAACTATGAGTGAAGCTTTCTTT; CDR3aa: CASSYGTMSEAFF
j_gene: TRBJ2-7; d_gene: NA; abundance: NA; len: 13; v_gene: TRBV28; CDR3nt: TGTGCCAGCAGACTACAGGGTCTCCACGAGCAGTACTTC; CDR3aa: CASRLQGLHEQYF
j_gene: TRBJ2-2; d_gene: TRBD2; abundance: NA; len: 16; v_gene: TRBV3-1/TRBV3-2; CDR3nt: TGTGCCAGCAGCCCCGGACTAGCGAGGAACACCGGGGAGCTGTTTTTT; CDR3aa: CASSPGLARNTGELFF
j_gene: TRBJ1-2; d_gene: TRBD1; abundance: once; len: 16; v_gene: TRBV18; CDR3nt: TGTGCCAGCTCACCCGACAGGGCTACATTTAGCTATGGCTACACCTTC; CDR3aa: CASSPDRATFSYGYTF
j_gene: TRBJ1-1; d_gene: NA; abundance: NA; len: 12; v_gene: TRBV6-6; CDR3nt: TGTGCCAGCAGACCCGGACAGACTGAAGCTTTCTTT; CDR3aa: CASRPGQTEAFF
j_gene: TRBJ2-7; d_gene: TRBD2; abundance: few; len: 14; v_gene: TRBV9; CDR3nt: TGTGCCAGCAGCTCCGCCGGGACTAGCGGGCCCAACTACTTC; CDR3aa: CASSSAGTSGPNYF
j_gene: TRBJ2-5; d_gene: NA; abundance: NA; len: 14; v_gene: TRBV3-1/TRBV3-2; CDR3nt: TGTGCCAGCAGCCTGGACAGCACTGATGGGACCCAGTACTTC; CDR3aa: CASSLDSTDGTQYF
j_gene: TRBJ1-2; d_gene: NA; abundance: NA; len: 15; v_gene: TRBV28; CDR3nt: TGTGCCAGCCGTGAAGAGGGGGTTGGGCTCTATGGCTACACCTTC; CDR3aa: CASREEGVGLYGYTF
j_gene: TRBJ2-7; d_gene: NA; abundance: once; len: 15; v_gene: TRBV12-5; CDR3nt: TGTGCTAGTGGTTTTGGCAAGTTAAGAGGAAACGAGCAGTACTTC; CDR3aa: CASGFGKLRGNEQYF
j_gene: TRBJ2-3; d_gene: TRBD2; abundance: NA; len: 16; v_gene: TRBV5-4; CDR3nt: TGTGCCAGCAGCCTGGCCGGGACTAGAGATACAGATACGCAGTATTTT; CDR3aa: CASSLAGTRDTDTQYF
j_gene: TRBJ1-1; d_gene: NA; abundance: few; len: 14; v_gene: TRBV6-5; CDR3nt: TGTGCCAGCAGTTACGGCGGAGCATCCACTGAAGCTTTCTTT; CDR3aa: CASSYGGASTEAFF